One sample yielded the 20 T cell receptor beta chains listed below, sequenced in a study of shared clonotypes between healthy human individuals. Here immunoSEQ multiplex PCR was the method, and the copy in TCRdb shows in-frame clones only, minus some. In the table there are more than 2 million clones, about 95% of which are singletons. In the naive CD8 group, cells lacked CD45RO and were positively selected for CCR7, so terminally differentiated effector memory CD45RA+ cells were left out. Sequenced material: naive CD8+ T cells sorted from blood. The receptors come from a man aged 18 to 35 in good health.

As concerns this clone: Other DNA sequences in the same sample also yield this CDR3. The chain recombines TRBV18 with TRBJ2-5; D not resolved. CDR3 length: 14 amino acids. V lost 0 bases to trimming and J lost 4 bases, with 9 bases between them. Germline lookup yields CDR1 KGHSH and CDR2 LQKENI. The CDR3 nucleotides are TGTGCCAGCTCACCACCGGAAGGCCGAGAGACCCAGTACTTC. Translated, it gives CASSPPEGRETQYF.

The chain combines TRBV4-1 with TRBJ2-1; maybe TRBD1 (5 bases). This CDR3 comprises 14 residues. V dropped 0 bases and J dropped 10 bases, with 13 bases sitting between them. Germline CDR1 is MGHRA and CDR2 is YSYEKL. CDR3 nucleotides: TGCGCCAGCAGCCAAGAGGGGCAGGGTTACGAGCAGTTCTTC. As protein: CASSQEGQGYEQFF.

The chain's CDR3 is CASSHSAGSYEQYF. Here the CDR3 DNA reads TGCGCCAGCAGCCATTCCGCAGGATCCTACGAGCAGTACTTC. The chain uses TRBV4-1 and TRBJ2-7, with unresolved D. The V end was cut by 3 bases, the J end by 1 base, with 10 bases between. Germline loops: CDR1 MGHRA, CDR2 YSYEKL. This CDR3 region has 14 residues.

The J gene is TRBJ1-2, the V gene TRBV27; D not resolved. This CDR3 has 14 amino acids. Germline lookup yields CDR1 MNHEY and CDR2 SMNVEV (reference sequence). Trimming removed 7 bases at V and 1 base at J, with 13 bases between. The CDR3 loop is CASTYVGGNYGYTF. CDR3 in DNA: TGTGCCAGCACCTATGTCGGTGGTAACTATGGCTACACCTTC.

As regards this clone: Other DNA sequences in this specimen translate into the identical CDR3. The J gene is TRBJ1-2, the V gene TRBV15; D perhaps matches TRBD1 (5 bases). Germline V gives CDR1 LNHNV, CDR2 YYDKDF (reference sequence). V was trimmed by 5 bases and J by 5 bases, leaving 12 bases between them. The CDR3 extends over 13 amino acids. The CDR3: CATSPPEGYGYTF. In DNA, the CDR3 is TGTGCCACCAGCCCTCCGGAGGGGTATGGCTACACCTTC.

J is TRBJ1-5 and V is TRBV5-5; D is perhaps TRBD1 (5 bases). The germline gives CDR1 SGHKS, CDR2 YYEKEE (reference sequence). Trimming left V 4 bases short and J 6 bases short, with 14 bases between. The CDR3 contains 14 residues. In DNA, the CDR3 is TGTGCCAGCAGCGAGGGACCCTCGACTCAGCCCCAGCATTTT. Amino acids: CASSEGPSTQPQHF.

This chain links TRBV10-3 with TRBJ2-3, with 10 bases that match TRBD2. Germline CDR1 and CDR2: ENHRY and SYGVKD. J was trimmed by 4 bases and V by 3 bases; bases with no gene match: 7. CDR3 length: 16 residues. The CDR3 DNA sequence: TGTGCCATCAGTGACTTGGCTAGCGGGGGCGCAGATACGCAGTATTTT. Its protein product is CAISDLASGGADTQYF.

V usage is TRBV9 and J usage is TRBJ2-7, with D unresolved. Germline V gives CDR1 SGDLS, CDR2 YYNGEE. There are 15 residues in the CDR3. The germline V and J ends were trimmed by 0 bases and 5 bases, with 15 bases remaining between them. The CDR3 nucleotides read TGTGCCAGCAGCGTAGACCCGGGCGCCGGTAACGAGCAGTACTTC. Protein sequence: CASSVDPGAGNEQYF.

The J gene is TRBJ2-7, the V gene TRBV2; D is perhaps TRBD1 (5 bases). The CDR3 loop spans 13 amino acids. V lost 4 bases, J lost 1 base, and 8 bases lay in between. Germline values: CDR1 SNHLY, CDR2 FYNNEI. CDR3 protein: CASSVTESYEQYF. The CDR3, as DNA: TGTGCCAGCAGTGTGACAGAGTCCTACGAGCAGTACTTC.

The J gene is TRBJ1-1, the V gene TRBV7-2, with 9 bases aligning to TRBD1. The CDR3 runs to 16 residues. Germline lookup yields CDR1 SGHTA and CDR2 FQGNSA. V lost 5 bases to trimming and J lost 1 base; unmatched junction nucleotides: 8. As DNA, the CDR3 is TGTGCCAGCAGCCCTAGAACAGGGGGCTCGAACACTGAAGCTTTCTTT. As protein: CASSPRTGGSNTEAFF.

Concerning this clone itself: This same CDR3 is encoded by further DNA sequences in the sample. The DNA for the CDR3 is TGTGCCAGCAGTTTGCAGGGTGTAGATACGCAGTATTTT. Its protein is CASSLQGVDTQYF. The rearrangement uses TRBV7-9 and TRBJ2-3; D is perhaps TRBD1 (5 bases). Germline lookup yields CDR1 SEHNR and CDR2 FQNEAQ (reference sequence). This CDR3 comprises 13 residues. V was pared by 6 bases and J by 5 bases, with 12 bases between.

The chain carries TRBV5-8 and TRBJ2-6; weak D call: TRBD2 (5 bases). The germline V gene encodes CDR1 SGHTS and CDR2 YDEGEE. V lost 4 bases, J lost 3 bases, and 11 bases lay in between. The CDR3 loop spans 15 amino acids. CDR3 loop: CASSLRVSGANVLTF. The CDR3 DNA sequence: TGTGCCAGCAGCCTGCGGGTTAGTGGGGCCAACGTCCTGACTTTC.

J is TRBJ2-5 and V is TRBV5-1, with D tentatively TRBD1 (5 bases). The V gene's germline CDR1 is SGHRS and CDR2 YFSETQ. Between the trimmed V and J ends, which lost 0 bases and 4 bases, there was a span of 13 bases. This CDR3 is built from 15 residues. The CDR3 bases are TGCGCCAGCAGCTTGGCGTTGAGTGGGGCAGAGACCCAGTACTTC. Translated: CASSLALSGAETQYF.

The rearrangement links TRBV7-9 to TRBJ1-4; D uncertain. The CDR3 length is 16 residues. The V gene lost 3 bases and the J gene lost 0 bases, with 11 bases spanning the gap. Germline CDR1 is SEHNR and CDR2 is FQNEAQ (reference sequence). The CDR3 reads CASSLAAASTNEKLFF. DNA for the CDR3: TGTGCCAGCAGCTTGGCGGCGGCCTCAACTAATGAAAAACTGTTTTTT.

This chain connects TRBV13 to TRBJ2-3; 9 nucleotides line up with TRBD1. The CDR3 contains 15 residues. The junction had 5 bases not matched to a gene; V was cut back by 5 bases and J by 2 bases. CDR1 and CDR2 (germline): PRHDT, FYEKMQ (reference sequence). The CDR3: CASSHRDRATDTQYF. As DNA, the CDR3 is TGTGCCAGCAGCCACCGGGACAGGGCCACAGATACGCAGTATTTT.

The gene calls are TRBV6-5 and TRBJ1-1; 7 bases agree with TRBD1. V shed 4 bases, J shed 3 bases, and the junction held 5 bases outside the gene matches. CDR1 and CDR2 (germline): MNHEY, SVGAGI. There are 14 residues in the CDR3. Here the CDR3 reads CASSWQGGDTEAFF. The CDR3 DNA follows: TGTGCCAGCAGTTGGCAGGGGGGGGACACTGAAGCTTTCTTT.

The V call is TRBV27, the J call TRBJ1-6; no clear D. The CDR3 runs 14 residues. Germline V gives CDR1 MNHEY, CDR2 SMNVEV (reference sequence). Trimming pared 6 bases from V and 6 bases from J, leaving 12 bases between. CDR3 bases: TGTGCCAGCAGCCCCACGGTCGGTAATTCACCCCTCCACTTT. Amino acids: CASSPTVGNSPLHF.

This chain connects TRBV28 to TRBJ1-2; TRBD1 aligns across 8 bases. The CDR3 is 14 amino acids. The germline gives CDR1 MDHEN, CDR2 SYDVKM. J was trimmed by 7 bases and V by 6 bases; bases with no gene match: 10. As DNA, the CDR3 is TGTGCCAGCAGCCTACAAGGACAGGGTGTTGGCTACACCTTC. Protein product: CASSLQGQGVGYTF.

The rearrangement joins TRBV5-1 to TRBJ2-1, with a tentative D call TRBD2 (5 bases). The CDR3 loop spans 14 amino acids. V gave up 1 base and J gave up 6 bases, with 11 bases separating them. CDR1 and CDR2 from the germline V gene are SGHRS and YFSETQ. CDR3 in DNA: TGCGCCAGCAGCTTGAAACTAGATTTCAATGAGCAGTTCTTC. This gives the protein CASSLKLDFNEQFF.

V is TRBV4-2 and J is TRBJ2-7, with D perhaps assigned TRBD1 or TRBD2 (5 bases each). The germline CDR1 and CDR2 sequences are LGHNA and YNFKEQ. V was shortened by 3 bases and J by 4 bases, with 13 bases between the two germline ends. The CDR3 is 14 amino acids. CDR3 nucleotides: TGTGCCAGCAGCCAGGGGGTCGGAAAGTACGAGCAGTACTTC. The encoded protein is CASSQGVGKYEQYF.